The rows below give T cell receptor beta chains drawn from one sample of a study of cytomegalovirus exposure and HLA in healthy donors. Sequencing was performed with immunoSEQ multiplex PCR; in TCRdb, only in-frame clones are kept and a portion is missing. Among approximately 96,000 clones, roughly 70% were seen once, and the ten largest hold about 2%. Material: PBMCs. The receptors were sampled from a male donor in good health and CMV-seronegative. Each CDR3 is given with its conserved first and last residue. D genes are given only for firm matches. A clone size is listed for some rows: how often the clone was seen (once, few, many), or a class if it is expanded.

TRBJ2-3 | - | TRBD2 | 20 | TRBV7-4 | CASSIRQGTSGATSTDTQYF | TGTGCCAGCAGCATTAGACAGGGGACTAGCGGAGCTACTAGCACAGATACGCAGTATTTT
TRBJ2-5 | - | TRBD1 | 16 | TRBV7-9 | CASSFRQGHGSETQYF | TGTGCCAGCAGCTTCAGACAGGGGCATGGCAGTGAGACCCAGTACTTC
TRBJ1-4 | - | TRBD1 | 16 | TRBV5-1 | CASSLEGTGTNEKLFF | TGCGCCAGCAGCTTGGAGGGGACAGGTACCAATGAAAAACTGTTTTTT
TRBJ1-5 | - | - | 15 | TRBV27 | CAGLSQRGGNQPQHF | TGTGCCGGCCTATCTCAGCGGGGGGGCAATCAGCCCCAGCATTTT
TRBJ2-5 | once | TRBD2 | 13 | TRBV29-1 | CSVGLADQETQYF | TGCAGCGTGGGGCTAGCGGACCAAGAGACCCAGTACTTC
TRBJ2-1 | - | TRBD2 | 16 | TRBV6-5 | CASSYTAGGFYNEQFF | TGTGCCAGCAGTTACACGGCGGGAGGATTCTACAATGAGCAGTTCTTC
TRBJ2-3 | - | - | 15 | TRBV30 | CAWSARQASTDTQYF | TGTGCCTGGAGCGCCCGACAGGCCTCCACAGATACGCAGTATTTT
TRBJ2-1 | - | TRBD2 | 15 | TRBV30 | CAWGWGSGRAREQFF | TGTGCCTGGGGCTGGGGTAGCGGGAGGGCCCGTGAGCAGTTCTTC
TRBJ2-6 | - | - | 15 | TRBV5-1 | CASSQTASGANVLTF | TGCGCCAGCAGCCAAACAGCCTCTGGGGCCAACGTCCTGACTTTC
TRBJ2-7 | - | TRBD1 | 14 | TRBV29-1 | CSVAKGTGTYEQYF | TGCAGCGTTGCAAAAGGGACAGGAACCTACGAGCAGTACTTC
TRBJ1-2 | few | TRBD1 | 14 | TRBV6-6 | CASRPDRRNYGYTF | TGTGCCAGCCGGCCGGACAGGCGTAACTATGGCTACACCTTC
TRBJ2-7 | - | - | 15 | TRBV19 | CASSMSSGISYEQYF | TGTGCCAGTAGTATGTCGTCCGGGATCTCCTACGAGCAGTACTTC
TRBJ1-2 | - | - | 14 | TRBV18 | CASSSAEATDGYTF | TGTGCCAGCTCCTCGGCAGAGGCTACGGATGGCTACACCTTC
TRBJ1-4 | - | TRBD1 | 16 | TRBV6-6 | CASSYNRQGTNEKLFF | TGTGCCAGCAGTTACAACCGACAGGGCACTAATGAAAAACTGTTTTTT
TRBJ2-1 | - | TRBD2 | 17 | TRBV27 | CASSLTGTSGRADEQFF | TGTGCCAGCAGTTTGACGGGGACTAGCGGGAGGGCCGATGAGCAGTTCTTC
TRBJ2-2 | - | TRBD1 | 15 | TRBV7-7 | CASSLRTGNTGELFF | TGTGCTAGCAGCCTCCGGACAGGGAACACCGGGGAGCTGTTTTTT
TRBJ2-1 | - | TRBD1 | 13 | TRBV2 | CASSRDRVNEQFF | TGTGCCAGCAGTCGGGACAGGGTCAATGAGCAGTTCTTC
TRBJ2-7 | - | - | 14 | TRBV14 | CASSLLNRAGEQYF | TGTGCCAGCAGCCTACTCAACAGGGCGGGCGAGCAGTACTTC
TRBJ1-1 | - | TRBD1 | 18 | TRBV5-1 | CASSLDLVGTGKNTEAFF | TGCGCCAGCAGCTTGGATTTGGTTGGGACAGGAAAGAACACTGAAGCTTTCTTT
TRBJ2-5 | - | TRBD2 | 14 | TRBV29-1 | CSVEDQGGWETQYF | TGCAGCGTTGAAGATCAGGGAGGGTGGGAGACCCAGTACTTC
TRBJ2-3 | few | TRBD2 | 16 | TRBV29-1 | CSVEDLTSYSTDTQYF | TGCAGCGTTGAAGATCTGACTAGCTATAGCACAGATACGCAGTATTTT
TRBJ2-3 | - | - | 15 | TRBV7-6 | CASSLVGTISDTQYF | TGTGCCAGCAGCTTAGTAGGTACTATTTCAGATACGCAGTATTTT